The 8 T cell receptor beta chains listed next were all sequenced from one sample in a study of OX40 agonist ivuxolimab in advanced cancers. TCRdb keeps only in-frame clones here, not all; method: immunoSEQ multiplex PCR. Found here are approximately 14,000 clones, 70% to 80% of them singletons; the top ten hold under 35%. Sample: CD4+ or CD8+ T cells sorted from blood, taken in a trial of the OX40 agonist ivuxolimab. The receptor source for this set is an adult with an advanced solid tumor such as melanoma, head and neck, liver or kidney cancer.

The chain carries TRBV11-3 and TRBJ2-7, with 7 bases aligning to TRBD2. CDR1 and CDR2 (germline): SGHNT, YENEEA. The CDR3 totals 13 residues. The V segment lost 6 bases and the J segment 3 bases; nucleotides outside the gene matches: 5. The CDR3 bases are TGTGCCAGCAGTTCCGGGACTAACTACGAGCAGTACTTC. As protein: CASSSGTNYEQYF.

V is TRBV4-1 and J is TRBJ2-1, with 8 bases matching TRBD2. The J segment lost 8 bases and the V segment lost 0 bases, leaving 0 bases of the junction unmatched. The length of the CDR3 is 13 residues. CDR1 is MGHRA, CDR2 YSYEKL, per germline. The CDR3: CASSQDGRDEQFF. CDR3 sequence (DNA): TGCGCCAGCAGCCAAGACGGGAGGGATGAGCAGTTCTTC.

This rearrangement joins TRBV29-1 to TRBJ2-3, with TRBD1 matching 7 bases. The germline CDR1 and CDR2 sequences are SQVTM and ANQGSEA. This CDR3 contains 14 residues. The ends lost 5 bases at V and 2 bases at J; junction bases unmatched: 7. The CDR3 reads CSVSPTGFTDTQYF. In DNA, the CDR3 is TGCAGCGTTTCCCCGACAGGGTTCACAGATACGCAGTATTTT.

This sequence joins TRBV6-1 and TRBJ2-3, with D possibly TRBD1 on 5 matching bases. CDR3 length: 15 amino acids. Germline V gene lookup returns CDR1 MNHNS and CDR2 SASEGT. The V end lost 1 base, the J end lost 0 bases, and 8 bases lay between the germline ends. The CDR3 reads CASSEGQSSTDTQYF. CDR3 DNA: TGTGCCAGCAGTGAAGGACAGTCTAGCACAGATACGCAGTATTTT.

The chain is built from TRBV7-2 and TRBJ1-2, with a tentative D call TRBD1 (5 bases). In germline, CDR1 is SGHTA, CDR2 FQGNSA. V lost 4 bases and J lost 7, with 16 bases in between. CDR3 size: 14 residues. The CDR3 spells CASSSDSNYAGYTF. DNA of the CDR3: TGTGCCAGCAGCTCCGACAGCAACTATGCTGGCTACACCTTC.

CDR3 DNA: TGTGCCAGCAGTGAAGAATATCATCAGCCCCAGCATTTT. It translates to CASSEEYHQPQHF. The V and J genes are TRBV6-1 and TRBJ1-5, with D hard to call. The CDR3 runs 13 residues. The germline V and J ends were trimmed by 1 base and 5 bases, with 6 bases remaining between them. Germline loops: CDR1 MNHNS, CDR2 SASEGT.

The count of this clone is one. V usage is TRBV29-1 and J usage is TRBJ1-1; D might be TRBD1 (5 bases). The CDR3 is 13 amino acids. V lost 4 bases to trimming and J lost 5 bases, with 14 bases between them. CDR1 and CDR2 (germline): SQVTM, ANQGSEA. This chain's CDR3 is CSVVGGVSTEAFF. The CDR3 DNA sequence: TGCAGCGTTGTGGGGGGAGTGAGTACTGAAGCTTTCTTT.

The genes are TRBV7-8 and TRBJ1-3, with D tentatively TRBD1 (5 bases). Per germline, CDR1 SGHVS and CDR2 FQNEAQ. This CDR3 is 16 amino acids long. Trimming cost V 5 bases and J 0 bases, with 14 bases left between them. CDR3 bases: TGTGCCAGCAGCCTTGGGAGGGGCTTCTCTGGAAACACCATATATTTT. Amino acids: CASSLGRGFSGNTIYF.